This is a list of T cell receptor beta chains from one sample in a study of T-cell reconstitution after alpha-beta-depleted transplantation in children. TCRdb fed the PCR reads into MiXCR, producing one record per CDR3 protein. The table lists around 600,000 distinct CDR3 sequences, 16% of them singletons. This specimen was PBMCs from the stem cell graft donor, taken from the stem cell graft. The receptors stem from a human donor who donated a stem cell graft to a child with acute myeloid leukemia. Each CDR3 is given with its conserved first and last residue. The order of the fields is J gene, clone size, V gene, D gene, CDR3 protein, CDR3 DNA. A D gene is named only where the DNA matches it firmly. Size is omitted from some rows. Given values are once, few, many or a class for expanded clones.

>TRBJ1-5|few|TRBV6-5|-
CASSYSGYTNQPQHF
TGTGCCAGCAGTTACTCGGGGTACACAAATCAGCCCCAGCATTTT
>TRBJ1-3|few|TRBV7-9|TRBD1
CASTHPDRETGNTIYF
TGTGCCAGCACCCACCCGGACAGGGAGACTGGAAACACCATATATTTT
>TRBJ2-1|-|TRBV12-3/TRBV12-4|-
CASTPPEINEQFF
TGTGCCAGCACCCCACCCGAGATTAATGAGCAGTTCTTC
>TRBJ1-5|few|TRBV7-2|-
CASSARTVNQPQHF
TGTGCCAGCAGCGCTAGGACGGTCAATCAGCCCCAGCATTTT
>TRBJ1-1|once|TRBV4-1|-
CASSQNGEINTEAFF
TGCGCCAGCAGCCAAAACGGGGAGATTAACACTGAAGCTTTCTTT
>TRBJ2-5|many|TRBV5-1|-
CASSLAARLETQYF
TGCGCCAGCAGCTTGGCGGCCAGGTTGGAGACCCAGTACTTC
>TRBJ1-6|-|TRBV20-1|-
CSAREFQGPHSPLHF
TGCAGTGCTAGAGAGTTTCAGGGCCCCCATTCACCCCTCCACTTT
>TRBJ2-7|-|TRBV13|-
CASSSRVLGYEQYF
TGTGCCAGCAGCTCCAGGGTCCTCGGCTACGAGCAGTACTTC
>TRBJ2-3|-|TRBV11-1|-
CASSPAGTHFSTDTQYF
TGTGCCAGCAGCCCGGCCGGGACCCATTTCAGCACAGATACGCAGTATTTT
>TRBJ2-2|many|TRBV20-1|TRBD1
CSARDPQGSSRGTGELFF
TGCAGTGCTAGAGACCCACAGGGGTCATCAAGAGGCACCGGGGAGCTGTTTTTT
>TRBJ2-5|many|TRBV20-1|-
CSAVGVFVGTQYF
TGCAGTGCTGTTGGTGTCTTCGTTGGGACCCAGTACTTC
>TRBJ1-1|few|TRBV12-3/TRBV12-4|-
CASRTDMNTEAFF
TGTGCCAGCAGGACGGATATGAACACTGAAGCTTTCTTT
>TRBJ2-5|few|TRBV10-3|-
CAIQGFQETQYF
TGTGCCATCCAGGGGTTTCAAGAGACCCAGTACTTC
>TRBJ2-7|many|TRBV7-9|-
CASSLEGGMGEQYF
TGTGCCAGCAGCTTGGAAGGGGGTATGGGCGAGCAGTACTTC